The present T cell receptor beta chain was sequenced within a study of T cells after yellow fever vaccination. MiXCR was run by TCRdb on the 5' RACE reads, yielding one entry per CDR3 protein. The profile shows roughly 400,000 distinct CDR3 sequences, around a sixth of them singletons. Findings of the study overall: Any FACS-sorted repertoire could hold abundant clonotypes that contaminate it from the bulk population. Reappearing after the booster were most of the clones from primary vaccination (roughly 96% CD4, around 90% CD8).

The CDR3 is 14 residues long. V was clipped by 6 bases and J by 5 bases, with 15 bases between them. Germline CDR1 is LNHNV and CDR2 is YYDKDF (reference sequence). In regard to this clonotype: What it recognizes is unknown.

This TCR came from a man younger than 30 who received the YFV17D yellow fever vaccine. This sequence joins TRBV15 and TRBJ2-3; tentatively, D is TRBD1 (5 bases). Sample: PBMCs, taken before the yellow fever booster vaccination. The CDR3 loop reads CATSYAGPVDTQYF. CDR3 nucleotides: TGTGCCACCAGTTACGCAGGGCCGGTAGATACGCAGTATTTT. The full variable domain, with the rest looked up from reference TRBV15 and TRBJ2-3, is DAMVIQNPRYQVTQFGKPVTLSCSQTLNHNVMYWYQQKSSQAPKLLFHYYDKDFNNEADTPDNFQSRRPNTSFCFLDIRSPGLGDTAMYLCATSYAGPVDTQYFGPGTRLTVL.